The 27 T cell receptor beta chains reported below all come from one sample, sequenced in a study of human T cells and chemical hapten exposure. Time point: healthy volunteer bleed at 6 weeks. Unfractionated whole blood yielded total RNA. TCRdb reprocessed the RACE reads via MiXCR and lists one record per CDR3 protein. The table records 65,000 or so distinct CDR3 sequences, approximately 6.1% of them present only once. The material sequenced was whole blood. These receptors were obtained from a female donor in good health. Some clones in this sample may be carry-over from other donors' samples.

Many counts were recorded for this clonotype. V is TRBV2 and J is TRBJ1-2; the D is unclear. V lost 1 base and J 0 bases, leaving 12 bases between the germline ends. From germline, CDR1 is SNHLY and CDR2 FYNNEI. This CDR3 region has 16 residues. CDR3 bases: TGTGCCAGCAGTGAAGGCATGGCCCCAACTAACTATGGCTACACCTTC. This encodes CASSEGMAPTNYGYTF.

This clonotype occurred many times. CDR3 region: CASRATGMESGANVLTF. DNA for the CDR3: TGTGCCAGCAGGGCGACAGGGATGGAGTCTGGGGCCAACGTCCTGACTTTC. The chain combines TRBV28 with TRBJ2-6; 7 nucleotides match TRBD1. Trimming took 6 bases from V and 1 from J; bases not matched to a gene: 9. This CDR3 spans 17 amino acids. Per the germline V gene, CDR1 is MDHEN and CDR2 is SYDVKM.

This clonotype was observed a handful of times. The CDR3 nucleotides read TGTGCCAGCAGTGCCACGACCCTTTGGGCTGAAGCTTTCTTT. As protein: CASSATTLWAEAFF. The rearrangement joins TRBV6-2 or TRBV6-3 to TRBJ1-1; D gene unclear. The length of the CDR3 is 14 residues. Germline CDR1 reads MNHEY; CDR2 reads SVGEGT. Trimming cost V 5 bases and J 6 bases, with 16 bases left between them.

This clonotype appeared many times. V and J are TRBV19 and TRBJ2-7; TRBD2 might be the D (7 bases). Germline V lookup: CDR1 LNHDA, CDR2 SQIVND (reference sequence). The CDR3 has 16 amino acids. V lost 6 bases, J lost 6 bases, and 24 bases lay in between. CDR3 DNA sequence: TGTGCCAGTAGCGCTCCCTTGGGGGGGGCGCAGGGCGAGCAGTACTTC. This encodes CASSAPLGGAQGEQYF. Combining the CDR3 with reference TRBV19 and TRBJ2-7 gives the whole variable domain DGGITQSPKYLFRKEGQNVTLSCEQNLNHDAMYWYRQDPGQGLRLIYYSQIVNDFQKGDIAEGYSVSREKKESFPLTVTSAQKNPTAFYLCASSAPLGGAQGEQYFGPGTRLTVT.

This clonotype has more than one count but fewer than ten. The CDR3 coding sequence is TGTGCCATCGCTAGCGGGGCTACCTACGAGCAGTACTTC. It codes for CAIASGATYEQYF. The J gene is TRBJ2-7, the V gene TRBV2, with 9 bases aligning to TRBD2. V was clipped by 10 bases and J by 2 bases; unmatched bases: 6. The germline V gene encodes CDR1 SNHLY and CDR2 FYNNEI. The CDR3 has 13 amino acids. The full variable domain, with the rest looked up from reference TRBV2 and TRBJ2-7, is EPEVTQTPSHQVTQMGQEVILRCVPISNHLYFYWYRQILGQKVEFLVSFYNNEISEKSEIFDDQFSVERPDGSNFTLKIRSTKLEDSAMYFCAIASGATYEQYFGPGTRLTVT.

The table lists this clonotype with many counts. The chain has TRBV2 and TRBJ2-7; TRBD1 aligns across 9 bases. The CDR3 loop spans 13 amino acids. Germline V gene data show CDR1 as SNHLY and CDR2 as FYNNEI. V was clipped by 10 bases and J by 5 bases; unmatched bases: 9. The CDR3 protein is CATFTGTGNEQYF. The CDR3 nucleotides read TGTGCCACCTTCACCGGGACAGGGAACGAGCAGTACTTC.

This clonotype showed up just a few times. This sequence joins TRBV28 and TRBJ2-3, with D tentatively TRBD1 (5 bases). Germline loops: CDR1 MDHEN, CDR2 SYDVKM. CDR3 length: 17 amino acids. V dropped 6 bases and J dropped 2 bases, with 21 bases sitting between them. The CDR3 here is CASSKGSQDSYTDTQYF. The CDR3 DNA follows: TGTGCCAGCAGCAAGGGCTCACAGGATTCTTACACAGATACGCAGTATTTT.

Worth noting for this clonotype: A much bigger clone sits one base away, suggesting this may be a read error. The chain uses TRBV7-2 and TRBJ2-7, with 7 bases fitting TRBD1. This CDR3 spans 13 amino acids. Trimming cost V 4 bases and J 5 bases; bases outside gene matches: 5. CDR1 SGHTA and CDR2 FQGNSA come from the germline V gene. DNA of the CDR3: TGTGCCAGCAGCTCGGACAGGTCCAACGAGCAGTACTTC. This translates into CASSSDRSNEQYF.

This clonotype appeared many times. The rearrangement links TRBV18 to TRBJ2-1; D may be TRBD2 (6 bases). CDR1 is KGHSH and CDR2 is LQKENI in the germline V gene. The CDR3 runs 13 residues. The germline V and J ends were trimmed by 1 base and 9 bases, with 10 bases remaining between them. The CDR3 protein is CASSPRGDGEQFF. CDR3 in DNA: TGTGCCAGCTCACCACGCGGGGATGGTGAGCAGTTCTTC.

The chain uses TRBV7-2 and TRBJ1-6; no clear D. V gave up 5 bases and J gave up 6 bases, with 5 bases separating them. CDR3 length: 12 residues. Germline assignment: CDR1 SGHTA and CDR2 FQGNSA. The CDR3 is CASSPINSPLHF. The CDR3 region has the DNA TGTGCCAGCAGCCCGATTAATTCACCCCTCCACTTT.

The rearrangement uses TRBV7-9 and TRBJ2-5, with D possibly matching TRBD2 (6 bases). Deletions cut 5 bases from V and 1 base from J, with 11 bases between. The CDR3 sequence is 14 residues long. Germline assignment: CDR1 SEHNR and CDR2 FQNEAQ (reference sequence). CDR3 nucleotide sequence: TGTGCCAGCAGCGAGCGGAGGGCCCAAGAGACCCAGTACTTC. Its protein is CASSERRAQETQYF.

This clonotype was seen repeatedly, ten times or more. CDR3 residues: CASSPLSAPGGDTQYF. The CDR3 DNA sequence: TGCGCCAGCAGCCCTCTCTCAGCCCCCGGGGGAGATACGCAGTATTTT. This chain uses TRBV5-1 with TRBJ2-3; D is perhaps TRBD2 (6 bases). The CDR3 sequence is 16 residues long. V was pared by 4 bases and J by 5 bases, with 20 bases between. Germline assignment: CDR1 SGHRS and CDR2 YFSETQ.

This clonotype was recorded many times. The CDR3 is CASSQVWEVGTEAFF. CDR3 sequence (DNA): TGTGCCAGCAGCCAAGTTTGGGAGGTCGGCACTGAAGCTTTCTTT. This chain links TRBV4-2 with TRBJ1-1; D uncertain. The germline V and J ends were trimmed by 1 base and 4 bases, with 13 bases remaining between them. This CDR3 is built from 15 residues. From germline, CDR1 is LGHNA and CDR2 YNFKEQ.

In its sample, this clonotype was seen many times. J is TRBJ1-2 and V is TRBV28; D perhaps matches TRBD1 (5 bases). V dropped 4 bases and J dropped 0 bases, with 6 bases sitting between them. There are 13 residues in the CDR3. Germline V gives CDR1 MDHEN, CDR2 SYDVKM. The CDR3 region has the DNA TGTGCCAGCAGTTCGACAGCTAACTATGGCTACACCTTC. Protein sequence: CASSSTANYGYTF.

This clonotype was found a few times. This chain connects TRBV7-9 to TRBJ1-4; 7 nucleotides match TRBD1. In germline, CDR1 is SEHNR, CDR2 FQNEAQ (reference sequence). The J segment lost 6 bases and the V segment lost 1 base, leaving 8 bases of the junction unmatched. There are 16 residues in the CDR3. The CDR3 loop reads CASSLGRQGVHEKLFF. In DNA, the CDR3 is TGTGCCAGCAGCTTAGGACGACAGGGCGTTCATGAAAAACTGTTTTTT.

Ten or more counts support this clonotype. CDR3 sequence reads: CASSQEFEQYF. The CDR3 nucleotides are TGCGCCAGCAGCCAAGAGTTCGAGCAGTACTTC. The chain combines TRBV4-1 with TRBJ2-7; D is uncertain. Deletions cut 0 bases from V and 6 bases from J, with 3 bases between. Germline values: CDR1 MGHRA, CDR2 YSYEKL. The CDR3 runs 11 residues.

This clonotype was counted at least ten times. For the CDR3, the DNA is TGTGCCAGCAGGGGGGGGGTTTACTACGAGCAGTACTTC. Protein: CASRGGVYYEQYF. The chain has TRBV28 and TRBJ2-7, with 7 bases aligning to TRBD2. From germline, CDR1 is MDHEN and CDR2 SYDVKM. CDR3 length: 13 amino acids. Trimming took 6 bases from V and 3 from J; bases not matched to a gene: 5. The whole variable domain, remainder taken from reference TRBV28 and TRBJ2-7, is DVKVTQSSRYLVKRTGEKVFLECVQDMDHENMFWYRQDPGLGLRLIYFSYDVKMKEKGDIPEGYSVSREKKERFSLILESASTNQTSMYLCASRGGVYYEQYFGPGTRLTVT.

This clonotype was observed a few times. The J gene is TRBJ2-3, the V gene TRBV20-1; 7 bases align to TRBD2. Germline loops: CDR1 DFQATT, CDR2 SNEGSKA (reference sequence). This CDR3 spans 12 amino acids. J was trimmed by 2 bases and V by 8 bases; bases with no gene match: 4. The CDR3 reads CSKRDSTDTQYF. CDR3 nucleotide sequence: TGCAGTAAGCGGGATTCCACAGATACGCAGTATTTT.

This clonotype was seen more than once but under ten times. The chain joins TRBV6-5 to TRBJ2-7; the match to TRBD1 covers 10 bases. Unmatched junction bases numbered 4, after V lost 6 bases and J lost 5 bases. Germline CDR1 MNHEY, CDR2 SVGAGI. The CDR3 has 13 residues. The CDR3 DNA reads TGTGCCAGCAGAAGACAGGGGGCTAACGAGCAGTACTTC. This sequence encodes CASRRQGANEQYF.

This clonotype was seen more than once but under ten times. The chain carries TRBV7-2 and TRBJ1-3; D gene uncertain. The CDR3 length is 14 residues. Germline V CDR1 and CDR2: SGHTA, FQGNSA. V was trimmed by 2 bases and J by 0 bases, leaving 5 bases between them. The CDR3 DNA is TGTGCCAGCAGCTTAACAAACTCTGGAAACACCATATATTTT. It is translated as CASSLTNSGNTIYF.

This clonotype was seen more than once but under ten times. The genes are TRBV3-1 and TRBJ2-1, with a weak D call TRBD1 (6 bases). The CDR3 has 15 residues. V shed 6 bases and J shed 7 bases, with 19 bases lying between them. CDR1 and CDR2 from the germline V gene are LGHDT and YNNKEL (reference sequence). The CDR3 DNA sequence: TGTGCCAGCAGTCCCTGGACAGCCGACAGGAATGAGCAGTTCTTC. Encoded protein: CASSPWTADRNEQFF.

The chain employs TRBV5-6 and TRBJ1-5; D is ambiguous. Germline CDR1 and CDR2: SGHDT and YYEEEE. The length of the CDR3 is 12 residues. V was pared by 4 bases and J by 3 bases, with 5 bases between. The DNA for the CDR3 is TGTGCCAGCAGCAGCGTCAATCAGCCCCAGCATTTT. This sequence encodes CASSSVNQPQHF.

This clonotype was recorded at least ten times. V and J are TRBV5-6 and TRBJ1-6, with no clear D. The CDR3 runs to 15 residues. The germline V gene encodes CDR1 SGHDT and CDR2 YYEEEE. V gave up 0 bases and J gave up 7 bases, with 11 bases separating them. Written as DNA, the CDR3 is TGTGCCAGCAGCTTGGTATCAGGACCCAATTCACCCCTCCACTTT. Translated: CASSLVSGPNSPLHF.

At least ten counts were recorded for this clonotype. The J gene is TRBJ2-1, the V gene TRBV10-3, with TRBD1 matching over 9 bases. Germline assignment: CDR1 ENHRY and CDR2 SYGVKD. V trimming: 0 bases; J trimming: 6 bases; junction bases outside the gene matches: 6. This CDR3 is built from 16 residues. CDR3 in amino acids: CAISESAGTGSNEQFF. The CDR3, as DNA: TGTGCCATCAGTGAGTCCGCCGGGACAGGGAGCAATGAGCAGTTCTTC.

In this sample, this clonotype turned up a few times. The V and J genes are TRBV28 and TRBJ2-7; 8 nucleotides agree with TRBD1. Trimming took 2 bases from V and 2 from J; bases not matched to a gene: 17. The CDR3 spans 19 residues. Germline V gene sequence: CDR1 MDHEN, CDR2 SYDVKM. CDR3 residues: CASSLRALSLRGPTYEQYF. In DNA form, the CDR3 reads TGTGCCAGCAGTTTAAGGGCCCTCAGTCTCAGGGGGCCTACCTACGAGCAGTACTTC.

The CDR3 loop reads CASSQVVALAGGLYSYEQYF. DNA for the CDR3: TGTGCCAGCAGCCAAGTGGTCGCTCTAGCGGGAGGCCTATACTCCTACGAGCAGTACTTC. The V and J genes are TRBV4-2 and TRBJ2-7; TRBD2 matches 11 bases. This CDR3 is built from 20 residues. After removal of 1 base from V and 0 bases from J, the junction contained 14 bases not matched to a gene. Per the germline V gene, CDR1 is LGHNA and CDR2 is YNFKEQ.

This clonotype was observed many times. The gene calls are TRBV20-1 and TRBJ1-5, with 7 bases lining up with TRBD1. The CDR3 length is 12 residues. The germline V gene has CDR1 DFQATT and CDR2 SNEGSKA (reference sequence). Trimming removed 5 bases from V and 4 bases from J; junction bases left unmatched: 2. CDR3 in DNA: TGCAGTGCTGGGACAGCGAATCAGCCCCAGCATTTT. Protein product: CSAGTANQPQHF.